These 19 T cell receptor beta chains were sequenced from one sample in a study of cytomegalovirus exposure and HLA in healthy donors. The PCR contained 60 Vbeta and 13 Jbeta primers. The protocol was immunoSEQ multiplex PCR, while the TCRdb copy is restricted to in-frame clones and leaves out a portion. The table records around 110,000 clones, roughly 76% of them present only once. Material for sequencing was PBMCs. Source of these receptors: a man between 25 and 39 years old in good health and CMV-seronegative.

This clone was counted a single time. The chain couples TRBV2 to TRBJ1-2; D is possibly TRBD1 (5 bases). The CDR3 spans 11 residues. In germline, CDR1 is SNHLY, CDR2 FYNNEI. V lost 7 bases to trimming and J lost 8 bases, with 11 bases between them. The CDR3 DNA reads as TGTGCCAGCACTCAAGGGGCAGGCTACACCTTC. Its translation is CASTQGAGYTF.

This sequence joins TRBV2 and TRBJ1-2; 10 bases are a match to TRBD1. This CDR3 comprises 16 residues. J lost 6 bases, V lost 4 bases, and 11 bases had no gene match. Germline CDR1 reads SNHLY; CDR2 reads FYNNEI. The CDR3 loop reads CASSGSTGTGVNGYTF. The CDR3 nucleotides read TGTGCCAGCAGTGGAAGTACCGGGACAGGGGTAAATGGCTACACCTTC. Using reference TRBV2 and TRBJ1-2 for the parts outside the CDR3, the full variable domain is EPEVTQTPSHQVTQMGQEVILRCVPISNHLYFYWYRQILGQKVEFLVSFYNNEISEKSEIFDDQFSVERPDGSNFTLKIRSTKLEDSAMYFCASSGSTGTGVNGYTFGSGTRLTVV.

J is TRBJ2-7 and V is TRBV11-2; 8 bases align to TRBD1. V trimming: 4 bases; J trimming: 4 bases; junction bases outside the gene matches: 6. The CDR3 contains 14 residues. The germline V gene has CDR1 SGHAT and CDR2 FQNNGV. DNA of the CDR3: TGTGCCAGCAGCTGGGACAGGATTATTTACGAGCAGTACTTC. Its protein is CASSWDRIIYEQYF.

This sequence joins TRBV25-1 and TRBJ1-2; D is unresolved. This CDR3 has 15 residues. The V gene's germline CDR1 is MGHDK and CDR2 SYGVNS. V was cut by 7 bases and J by 0 bases, with 15 bases left in between. CDR3 sequence: CASKPPGLSNYGYTF. CDR3 in DNA: TGTGCCAGCAAGCCTCCGGGTCTTTCTAACTATGGCTACACCTTC.

The rearrangement links TRBV2 to TRBJ1-6; D might be TRBD1 (6 bases). Trimming removed 6 bases from V and 10 bases from J, with 19 bases in between. This CDR3 comprises 15 residues. Germline CDR1 SNHLY, CDR2 FYNNEI. The CDR3: CASRPQGSVESPLHF. In nucleotides, the CDR3 is TGTGCCAGCAGACCACAGGGAAGTGTCGAATCACCCCTCCACTTT.

V gene TRBV21-1 combines with J gene TRBJ2-3; the table's D gene call, TRBD1, was not cross checked with the DNA. TRBV21-1 is marked as a pseudogene. This CDR3 comprises 11 residues. CDR3 in amino acids: CATPTGYTQYF. CDR3 coding DNA: TGTGCCACCCCGACAGGGTATACGCAGTATTTT.

This clone was recorded once. The chain recombines TRBV11-2 with TRBJ2-7, with D possibly being TRBD1 (6 bases). V was clipped by 10 bases and J by 3 bases, with 16 bases between them. This CDR3 region has 13 residues. CDR1 SGHAT and CDR2 FQNNGV come from the germline V gene. Written as DNA, the CDR3 is TGTGCCACCCTTACAGGGATGGGCTACGAGCAGTACTTC. It is translated as CATLTGMGYEQYF.

The rearrangement links TRBV4-1 to TRBJ1-5; 9 bases fit TRBD1. The CDR3 has 16 residues. Germline CDR1 MGHRA, CDR2 YSYEKL. Trimming removed 1 base from V and 7 bases from J; junction bases left unmatched: 8. The CDR3 sequence: CASSQVPYRGPQPQHF. The CDR3 nucleotides read TGCGCCAGCAGCCAAGTACCGTACAGGGGGCCGCAGCCCCAGCATTTT.

The chain is built from TRBV6-6 and TRBJ2-7; 7 bases agree with TRBD1. The CDR3 is 16 residues long. Germline trimming cut 6 bases from V and 3 bases from J; bases unmatched to any gene: 14. Germline CDR1 reads MNHNY; CDR2 reads SVGAGI (reference sequence). CDR3 in amino acids: CASRGDQGVYDYEQYF. The CDR3 DNA sequence: TGTGCCAGCAGGGGGGACCAGGGGGTTTATGACTACGAGCAGTACTTC.

The V and J genes are TRBV4-3 and TRBJ1-2; D gene ambiguous. Trimming removed 0 bases at V and 3 bases at J, with 14 bases between. The CDR3 is 16 amino acids. CDR1 is LGHNA, CDR2 YSLEER, per germline. The CDR3 loop is CASSQDARSPHYGYTF. CDR3 nucleotide sequence: TGCGCCAGCAGCCAAGACGCCCGGTCACCCCACTATGGCTACACCTTC.

This clone was detected only once. The chain recombines TRBV7-9 with TRBJ2-7, with a possible D match to TRBD2 (6 bases). V was trimmed by 5 bases and J by 0 bases, leaving 14 bases between them. The CDR3 is made up of 15 amino acids. Germline V CDR1 and CDR2: SEHNR, FQNEAQ (reference sequence). CDR3 residues: CASSPGTTSSYEQYF. The DNA of the CDR3 is TGTGCCAGCAGCCCCGGGACGACTAGCTCCTACGAGCAGTACTTC.

The chain has TRBV6-5 and TRBJ1-1; maybe TRBD1 (5 bases). Germline V gives CDR1 MNHEY, CDR2 SVGAGI. The CDR3 totals 15 residues. Trimming cost V 5 bases and J 1 base, with 14 bases left between them. CDR3: CASSTTVDRNTEAFF. For the CDR3, the DNA is TGTGCCAGCAGTACGACAGTTGACAGGAACACTGAAGCTTTCTTT.

The rearrangement links TRBV5-1 to TRBJ2-1, with TRBD1 identical over 8 bases. Germline CDR1 SGHRS, CDR2 YFSETQ. V lost 4 bases to trimming and J lost 1 base; unmatched junction nucleotides: 4. This CDR3 has 15 residues. This CDR3 is CASSRGQVSYNEQFF. The DNA for the CDR3 is TGCGCCAGCAGCAGGGGACAGGTATCCTACAATGAGCAGTTCTTC.

The V call is TRBV7-9, the J call TRBJ2-3, with D possibly TRBD2 on 6 matching bases. CDR1 and CDR2 (germline): SEHNR, FQNEAQ (reference sequence). The CDR3 loop spans 17 amino acids. Trimming took off 2 bases at V and 3 bases at J, with 18 bases between the two ends. In nucleotides, the CDR3 is TGTGCCAGCAGCTTATCCGATTGGGAGGCTATAACAGATACGCAGTATTTT. This sequence encodes CASSLSDWEAITDTQYF. The variable domain in full, completed from reference TRBV7-9 and TRBJ2-3, reads DTGVSQNPRHKITKRGQNVTFRCDPISEHNRLYWYRQTLGQGPEFLTYFQNEAQLEKSRLLSDRFSAERPKGSFSTLEIQRTEQGDSAMYLCASSLSDWEAITDTQYFGPGTRLTVL.

The genes are TRBV11-2 and TRBJ2-5; maybe TRBD1 (6 bases). The germline gives CDR1 SGHAT, CDR2 FQNNGV. V shed 5 bases and J shed 4 bases, with 14 bases lying between them. The CDR3 has 14 residues. The CDR3 loop is CASSLDRLGETQYF. The DNA of the CDR3 is TGTGCCAGCAGCCTCGACAGGTTGGGAGAGACCCAGTACTTC.

This sequence joins TRBV19 and TRBJ2-3, with 13 bases matching TRBD2. The CDR3 length is 14 residues. Losses at the gene ends were 11 bases for V and 7 bases for J; bases not matched to a gene: 9. Germline CDR1 and CDR2: LNHDA and SQIVND (reference sequence). CDR3 bases: TGTGCCCGGAATTCGGGACTAGCGGGGTATACGCAGTATTTT. Translating it yields CARNSGLAGYTQYF. Looking up the rest from reference TRBV19 and TRBJ2-3 gives the full variable domain: DGGITQSPKYLFRKEGQNVTLSCEQNLNHDAMYWYRQDPGQGLRLIYYSQIVNDFQKGDIAEGYSVSREKKESFPLTVTSAQKNPTAFYLCARNSGLAGYTQYFGPGTRLTVL.

CDR3 loop: CASSPTGERRNTIYF. The CDR3 nucleotides are TGTGCCAGCAGCCCAACAGGGGAAAGGCGAAACACCATATATTTT. The chain uses TRBV6-6 and TRBJ1-3; the match to TRBD1 covers 7 bases. This CDR3 is 15 amino acids long. The junction had 10 bases not matched to a gene; V was cut back by 6 bases and J by 5 bases. Germline lookup yields CDR1 MNHNY and CDR2 SVGAGI (reference sequence).

This chain uses TRBV7-2 with TRBJ2-5; D call uncertain. The CDR3 extends over 17 amino acids. Germline values: CDR1 SGHTA, CDR2 FQGNSA. Trimming removed 0 bases at V and 2 bases at J, with 16 bases between. DNA of the CDR3: TGTGCCAGCAGCTTAGCAAAGGTGGGCAGACGGCAAGAGACCCAGTACTTC. It yields the protein CASSLAKVGRRQETQYF.

This chain connects TRBV19 to TRBJ2-4; D gene uncertain. V was trimmed by 2 bases and J by 5 bases, leaving 7 bases between them. Per germline, CDR1 LNHDA and CDR2 SQIVND (reference sequence). The CDR3 consists of 13 residues. The CDR3 here is CASSILDQNIQYF. The CDR3 nucleotides are TGTGCCAGTAGTATACTAGATCAAAACATTCAGTACTTC. Complete variable domain (other parts from reference TRBV19 and TRBJ2-4): DGGITQSPKYLFRKEGQNVTLSCEQNLNHDAMYWYRQDPGQGLRLIYYSQIVNDFQKGDIAEGYSVSREKKESFPLTVTSAQKNPTAFYLCASSILDQNIQYFGAGTRLSVL.